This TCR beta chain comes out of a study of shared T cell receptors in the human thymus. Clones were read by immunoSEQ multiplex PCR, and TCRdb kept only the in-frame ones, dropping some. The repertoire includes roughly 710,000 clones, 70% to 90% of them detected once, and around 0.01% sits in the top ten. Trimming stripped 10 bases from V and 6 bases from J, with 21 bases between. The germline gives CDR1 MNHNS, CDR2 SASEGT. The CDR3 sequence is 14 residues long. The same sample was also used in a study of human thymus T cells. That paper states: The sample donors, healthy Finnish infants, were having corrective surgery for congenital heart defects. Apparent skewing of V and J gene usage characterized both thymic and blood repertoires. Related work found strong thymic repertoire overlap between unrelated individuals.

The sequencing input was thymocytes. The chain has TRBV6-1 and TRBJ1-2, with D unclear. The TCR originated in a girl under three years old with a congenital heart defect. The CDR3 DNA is TGTGCCACCGTAATTCTAGGCCCTTTCAATGGCTACACCTTC. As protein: CATVILGPFNGYTF.